The rows below give T cell receptor beta chains drawn from one sample of a study of siplizumab effects on memory and regulatory T cells. Only in-frame clones appear in the TCRdb table, and some are missing; sequencing was by immunoSEQ multiplex PCR. Seen here are just under 85,000 clones, over 80% observed once, and the top ten hold 1.5%. Specimen: Tregs sorted from blood. The receptors here all came from a human donor in good health. The CDR3 runs from the conserved cysteine through the conserved F or W. The D gene is left open where the match is weak. Clone size is shown for a subset of rows, as once, few, many or a class of expanded clone.

D gene | J gene | V gene | clone size | CDR3 DNA | CDR3 protein
TRBD1 | TRBJ1-2 | TRBV7-2 | once | TGTGCCAGCAGCTACAGGGGCTATGGCTACACCTTC | CASSYRGYGYTF
NA | TRBJ1-2 | TRBV7-9 | NA | TGTGCCAGCAGCTCGAACGACTATGGCTACACCTTC | CASSSNDYGYTF
NA | TRBJ2-1 | TRBV25-1 | NA | TGTGCCAGCAGTGTGGGTCGGAATGAGCAGTTCTTC | CASSVGRNEQFF
NA | TRBJ2-7 | TRBV15 | NA | TGTGCCACCAGCAGAGGGCCCGGGGACGAGCAGTACTTC | CATSRGPGDEQYF
TRBD2 | TRBJ2-1 | TRBV6-6 | NA | TGTGCCAGCAGTTGGGCGGCGGGGGGAAACAATGAGCAGTTCTTC | CASSWAAGGNNEQFF
NA | TRBJ2-7 | TRBV5-1 | NA | TGCGCCAGCAGCTTGGCCGGAGACGAGCAGTACTTC | CASSLAGDEQYF
TRBD1 | TRBJ1-2 | TRBV4-1 | NA | TGCGCCAGCAGCCTTACCGGGACAGTTAATGGCTACACCTTC | CASSLTGTVNGYTF
TRBD1 | TRBJ1-6 | TRBV7-2 | NA | TGTGCCAGCAGCTTAGCGGACAGGGATTCTTCACCCCTCCACTTT | CASSLADRDSSPLHF
TRBD2 | TRBJ2-5 | TRBV29-1 | once | TGCAGCGTTGAAGATCTACTAGCGGGTAGGCGTGGGGTTCAAGAGACCCAGTACTTC | CSVEDLLAGRRGVQETQYF
NA | TRBJ2-3 | TRBV25-1 | NA | TGTGCCAGCATAGGAAGGCGGGATAGCACAGATACGCAGTATTTT | CASIGRRDSTDTQYF
NA | TRBJ2-5 | TRBV5-1 | NA | TGCGCCAGCAGCTTGGATGGTAAAGGGACCCAGTACTTC | CASSLDGKGTQYF
TRBD2 | TRBJ2-7 | TRBV18 | NA | TGTGCCAGCTCGATAGCGGGGGAAACCTACGAGCAGTACTTC | CASSIAGETYEQYF
TRBD1 | TRBJ1-1 | TRBV5-1 | NA | TGCGCCAGCAGCACAGCAGGGGGCGAAGCTTTCTTT | CASSTAGGEAFF
NA | TRBJ2-7 | TRBV5-1 | once | TGCGCCAGCAGCTATTCGAACGGGAGCCCCTACGAGCAGTACTTC | CASSYSNGSPYEQYF
NA | TRBJ1-6 | TRBV25-1 | NA | TGTGCGAGCAGAACGGACAACTATAATTCACCCCTCCACTTT | CASRTDNYNSPLHF
TRBD1 | TRBJ2-5 | TRBV6-1 | NA | TGTGCCAGCAGGAGGGACAGGGGGCCAGAGACCCAGTACTTC | CASRRDRGPETQYF
NA | TRBJ1-2 | TRBV19 | NA | TGTGCCAGTAGTATAGATCGTCGCCCAGTACGATCTAACTATGGCTACACCTTC | CASSIDRRPVRSNYGYTF
NA | TRBJ1-6 | TRBV15 | NA | TGTGCCACCAGCAGAGCAAGGGCTGATTCACCCCTCCACTTT | CATSRARADSPLHF
NA | TRBJ1-2 | TRBV5-6 | NA | TGTGCCAGCAGCTCAGACTATCGTGGCTACACCTTC | CASSSDYRGYTF
NA | TRBJ2-2 | TRBV4-1 | NA | TGCGCCAGCAGCCAGTACAGGGCAACGAACACCGGGGAGCTGTTTTTT | CASSQYRATNTGELFF
TRBD2 | TRBJ2-3 | TRBV28 | NA | TGTGCCAGCAGCTTCCCGGGACTAGCGTATTCCGATACGCAGTATTTT | CASSFPGLAYSDTQYF
NA | TRBJ1-6 | TRBV28 | NA | TGTGCCAGCACCCTTGGACACCTAAATTCACCCCTCCACTTT | CASTLGHLNSPLHF
TRBD2 | TRBJ2-7 | TRBV5-1 | NA | TGCGCCAGCAGCGCGGGACTAGCGGGGGCCTACGAGCAGTACTTC | CASSAGLAGAYEQYF
NA | TRBJ2-3 | TRBV5-1 | NA | TGCGCCAGTTCCGAAGGAGACCTTAGCACAGATACGCAGTATTTT | CASSEGDLSTDTQYF
NA | TRBJ1-6 | TRBV7-2 | NA | TGTGCCAGCAGCTTACTGCAGGTAGATAATTCACCCCTCCACTTT | CASSLLQVDNSPLHF
NA | TRBJ1-3 | TRBV5-1 | NA | TGCGCCAGCAGCTTGGCCGGGACATCTGGAAACACCATATATTTT | CASSLAGTSGNTIYF
NA | TRBJ2-7 | TRBV29-1 | NA | TGCAGCGTTGTAGATAGAGGCGAGCAGTACTTC | CSVVDRGEQYF
TRBD1 | TRBJ1-5 | TRBV2 | NA | TGTGCCAGCAGTGGGACAGGGACTTTCAATCAGCCCCAGCATTTT | CASSGTGTFNQPQHF
TRBD1 | TRBJ1-5 | TRBV29-1 | NA | TGCAGCGCACAGGGGTCGGGTCAGCCCCAGCATTTT | CSAQGSGQPQHF
NA | TRBJ1-1 | TRBV5-5 | NA | TGTGCCAGCAGCCGGGAAGTCCGGGGGACTGAAGCTTTCTTT | CASSREVRGTEAFF
NA | TRBJ1-4 | TRBV15 | once | TGTGCCACCAGCAGTAAGATGGGGGGGCCTTCTAATGAAAAACTGTTTTTT | CATSSKMGGPSNEKLFF
NA | TRBJ1-2 | TRBV7-9 | NA | TGTGCCAGCAGCTTAATGGTGGGGGCCTCCTATGGCTACACCTTC | CASSLMVGASYGYTF
NA | TRBJ2-2 | TRBV5-1 | NA | TGCGCCAGCAGACGGGACCAGGGTTGGGGCACCGGGGAGCTGTTTTTT | CASRRDQGWGTGELFF
TRBD2 | TRBJ2-3 | TRBV11-2 | NA | TGTGCCAGCAGCTTAGCGCGACTAGCGGGGACAGATACGCAGTATTTT | CASSLARLAGTDTQYF
TRBD1 | TRBJ2-2 | TRBV11-2 | NA | TGTGCCAGCAGCCCACTGACAGGGGTGGGCACCGGGGAGCTGTTTTTT | CASSPLTGVGTGELFF
TRBD1 | TRBJ2-4 | TRBV18 | NA | TGTGCCAGCTCACCACGGGTTTGGACAGGGGGCGCCTCTACCAAAAACATTCAGTACTTC | CASSPRVWTGGASTKNIQYF
NA | TRBJ2-5 | TRBV6-6 | NA | TGTGCCAGCAGTTCCCTGGAGACCCAGTACTTC | CASSSLETQYF
NA | TRBJ2-6 | TRBV9 | NA | TGTGCCAGCAGCCCTGAGGGAGATGGGGCCAACGTCCTGACTTTC | CASSPEGDGANVLTF
NA | TRBJ2-5 | TRBV5-1 | once | TGCGCCAGCAGCTTTGATCGAGAGACCCAGTACTTC | CASSFDRETQYF
NA | TRBJ2-5 | TRBV20-1 | NA | TGCAGTGCTAGCGGAGAGACCCAGTACTTC | CSASGETQYF
TRBD1 | TRBJ1-2 | TRBV28 | NA | TGTGCCAGCAGTTCCCCTTACCAGGGGGAGGATGGCTACACCTTC | CASSSPYQGEDGYTF
TRBD2 | TRBJ2-5 | TRBV29-1 | NA | TGCAGCGTTGCGGGGGGGATGGTTCAAACGGAGACCCAGTACTTC | CSVAGGMVQTETQYF
TRBD1 | TRBJ2-5 | TRBV18 | NA | TGTGCCAGCTCACCTGGACAGGAGGAGACCCAGTACTTC | CASSPGQEETQYF
TRBD1 | TRBJ1-1 | TRBV5-4 | NA | TGTGCCAGCAGCGCAGGGGGCGTATCGGAAGCTTTCTTT | CASSAGGVSEAFF
NA | TRBJ2-7 | TRBV15 | NA | TGTGCCACCAGCAGAGAAGGGGTTTCAGCCTACGAGCAGTACTTC | CATSREGVSAYEQYF
NA | TRBJ1-1 | TRBV19 | NA | TGTGCCAGTTCAGGAGGGAGGACTGAAGCTTTCTTT | CASSGGRTEAFF
NA | TRBJ1-2 | TRBV20-1 | NA | TGCAGTGCCAGACACGATGGCTACACCTTC | CSARHDGYTF
NA | TRBJ2-3 | TRBV4-1 | NA | TGCGCCAGCAGCCAAACCACCGAACGGGATACGCAGTATTTT | CASSQTTERDTQYF
NA | TRBJ2-1 | TRBV6-5 | NA | TGTGCCAGCAGTTCCCCCGGGACCTCCTACAATGAGCAGTTCTTC | CASSSPGTSYNEQFF
NA | TRBJ1-2 | TRBV6-6 | NA | TGTGCCAGCACCAGAGACGGAAACTATGGCTACACCTTC | CASTRDGNYGYTF
TRBD1 | TRBJ2-7 | TRBV19 | once | TGTGCCAGTAGTACCTACCCCCCGGGACAGGGGGTCTACGAGCAGTACTTC | CASSTYPPGQGVYEQYF
NA | TRBJ1-2 | TRBV9 | NA | TGTGCCAGCAGCGGGGGGATTTCAGTAAACTATGGCTACACCTTC | CASSGGISVNYGYTF
NA | TRBJ2-1 | TRBV7-9 | NA | TGTGCCAGCAGCTTAGACGGGGCCTACAATGAGCAGTTCTTC | CASSLDGAYNEQFF
NA | TRBJ1-6 | TRBV10-3 | NA | TGTGCCATCAGTGAGTCGAATTGGAGCTCCTATAATTCACCCCTCCACTTT | CAISESNWSSYNSPLHF
NA | TRBJ2-1 | TRBV14 | NA | TGTGCCAGCAGCGTTCTCAGGGGATGGAACAATGAGCAGTTCTTC | CASSVLRGWNNEQFF
NA | TRBJ2-7 | TRBV28 | few | TGTGCCAGCTGGGCCGGGACAACCTACGAGCAGTACTTC | CASWAGTTYEQYF
TRBD1 | TRBJ1-1 | TRBV5-1 | NA | TGCGCCAGCAGCCCCCGACAGGGGGTCTCGAACACTGAAGCTTTCTTT | CASSPRQGVSNTEAFF
TRBD1 | TRBJ2-6 | TRBV15 | NA | TGTGCCACCAGCAGAGGACAGGGGGCCTCTGGGGCCAACGTCCTGACTTTC | CATSRGQGASGANVLTF
NA | TRBJ1-4 | TRBV11-2 | NA | TGTGCCAGCAGCCGACAGCCAACTAATGAAAAACTGTTTTTT | CASSRQPTNEKLFF